Listed below are T cell receptor beta chains from one sample, sequenced in a study of cytomegalovirus exposure and HLA in healthy donors. Some clones are missing from TCRdb's copy, which holds only in-frame ones; the method was immunoSEQ multiplex PCR. This sample has some 310,000 clones, with roughly 90% found just once. The specimen was PBMCs. These receptors all stem from a man aged 30 to 39 in good health and CMV-seronegative. CDR3s include the opening cysteine and the closing phenylalanine or tryptophan. Each record gives: V gene, J gene, D gene, clone size, CDR3 DNA, CDR3 protein. D genes are given only for firm matches. Some rows have no size entry. The others give once, few or many, or a class for an expanded clone.

V gene: TRBV19; J gene: TRBJ1-5; D gene: .; clone size: .; CDR3 DNA: TGTGCCAGTAGTATAGGGGAGGGCAGGCAGCCCCAGCATTTT; CDR3 protein: CASSIGEGRQPQHF
V gene: TRBV7-9; J gene: TRBJ2-7; D gene: TRBD1; clone size: .; CDR3 DNA: TGTGCCAGCAGCCCCACAGGGGCCGCATGGTCCTACGAGCAGTACTTC; CDR3 protein: CASSPTGAAWSYEQYF
V gene: TRBV7-9; J gene: TRBJ2-3; D gene: .; clone size: .; CDR3 DNA: TGTGCCAGCAGCCCACAGGGAGATACGCAGTATTTT; CDR3 protein: CASSPQGDTQYF
V gene: TRBV27; J gene: TRBJ1-1; D gene: .; clone size: .; CDR3 DNA: TGTGCCAGCAGTTTACTGGGGAGGACTGAAGCTTTCTTT; CDR3 protein: CASSLLGRTEAFF
V gene: TRBV15; J gene: TRBJ2-2; D gene: TRBD2; clone size: .; CDR3 DNA: TGTGCCACCCAAGGGAGGGTGCCCGGGGAGCTGTTTTTT; CDR3 protein: CATQGRVPGELFF
V gene: TRBV6-5; J gene: TRBJ1-1; D gene: .; clone size: .; CDR3 DNA: TGTGCCAGCAGTTACTCGGCAGGGGTGAACACTGAAGCTTTCTTT; CDR3 protein: CASSYSAGVNTEAFF
V gene: TRBV5-1; J gene: TRBJ1-1; D gene: .; clone size: .; CDR3 DNA: TGCGCCAGCAGCTTGGGCACCAGAGGGACTGAAGCTTTCTTT; CDR3 protein: CASSLGTRGTEAFF
V gene: TRBV6-1; J gene: TRBJ1-5; D gene: .; clone size: few; CDR3 DNA: TGTGCCAGCAGTGAAATTTTAAGGGACATCGTGCCCCAGCATTTT; CDR3 protein: CASSEILRDIVPQHF
V gene: TRBV19; J gene: TRBJ1-1; D gene: .; clone size: .; CDR3 DNA: TGTGCCAGTAGTATAGTTGGCGGGCGAGGCACTGAAGCTTTCTTT; CDR3 protein: CASSIVGGRGTEAFF
V gene: TRBV29-1; J gene: TRBJ1-6; D gene: TRBD1; clone size: once; CDR3 DNA: TGCAGCGCTTGGACAGGGGGGAATTCACCCCTCCACTTT; CDR3 protein: CSAWTGGNSPLHF
V gene: TRBV6-5; J gene: TRBJ1-1; D gene: .; clone size: .; CDR3 DNA: TGTGCCAGCAGTTACCCGCGGGGGGAGAACACTGAAGCTTTCTTT; CDR3 protein: CASSYPRGENTEAFF
V gene: TRBV7-6; J gene: TRBJ1-2; D gene: TRBD1; clone size: .; CDR3 DNA: TGTGCCAGCAGCCAGGGACAGGGGGTTCGTGGCTACACCTTC; CDR3 protein: CASSQGQGVRGYTF
V gene: TRBV19; J gene: TRBJ1-2; D gene: .; clone size: .; CDR3 DNA: TGTGCCACCACATTGACAGCAAACTATGGCTACACCTTC; CDR3 protein: CATTLTANYGYTF
V gene: TRBV5-1; J gene: TRBJ2-6; D gene: .; clone size: .; CDR3 DNA: TGCGCCAGCAGCTCGACAGGTTCCGGGGCCAACGTCCTGACTTTC; CDR3 protein: CASSSTGSGANVLTF
V gene: TRBV25-1; J gene: TRBJ1-5; D gene: .; clone size: few; CDR3 DNA: TGTGCCAGCAGCGGCCTCGGAGGAGGTGATAGCAATCAGCCCCAGCATTTT; CDR3 protein: CASSGLGGGDSNQPQHF
V gene: TRBV15; J gene: TRBJ1-2; D gene: TRBD1; clone size: .; CDR3 DNA: TGTGCCACCAGCAGATCCGGGGACAGCTCCGATGGCTACACCTTC; CDR3 protein: CATSRSGDSSDGYTF
V gene: TRBV10-2; J gene: TRBJ1-2; D gene: TRBD1; clone size: .; CDR3 DNA: TGCGCCAGCAGAGAGACAGGGGTCGAGTATGGCTACACCTTC; CDR3 protein: CASRETGVEYGYTF
V gene: TRBV9; J gene: TRBJ2-3; D gene: TRBD1; clone size: once; CDR3 DNA: TGTGCCAGTAAAGAGGGACAGGCCACAGATACGCAGTATTTT; CDR3 protein: CASKEGQATDTQYF
V gene: TRBV5-1; J gene: TRBJ2-7; D gene: TRBD1; clone size: few; CDR3 DNA: TGCGCCAGCAGCGACGGGACAGGAAGCTACGAGCAGTACTTC; CDR3 protein: CASSDGTGSYEQYF
V gene: TRBV4-1; J gene: TRBJ2-7; D gene: TRBD1; clone size: few; CDR3 DNA: TGCGCCAGCAGCCAAGGTGGAGACAGGGTCTACGAGCAGTACTTC; CDR3 protein: CASSQGGDRVYEQYF
V gene: TRBV15; J gene: TRBJ1-1; D gene: .; clone size: .; CDR3 DNA: TGTGCCACCAGCAGAGCCCGGGGGAACGCTGAAGCTTTCTTT; CDR3 protein: CATSRARGNAEAFF
V gene: TRBV16; J gene: TRBJ2-3; D gene: .; clone size: .; CDR3 DNA: TGTGCCAGCAGCCCTTTCAGAGATACGCAGTATTTT; CDR3 protein: CASSPFRDTQYF
V gene: TRBV15; J gene: TRBJ1-2; D gene: TRBD1; clone size: .; CDR3 DNA: TGTGCCACCAGCAGAGATCTCCCGGGACAGGGGTATGGCTACACCTTC; CDR3 protein: CATSRDLPGQGYGYTF
V gene: TRBV6-1; J gene: TRBJ1-1; D gene: TRBD1; clone size: .; CDR3 DNA: TGTGCCAGCAGCGGAACAGGGGGCACTGAAGCTTTCTTT; CDR3 protein: CASSGTGGTEAFF
V gene: TRBV5-6; J gene: TRBJ1-1; D gene: TRBD1; clone size: .; CDR3 DNA: TGTGCCAGCAGCTTAGACAGGGGCTTGAACACTGAAGCTTTCTTT; CDR3 protein: CASSLDRGLNTEAFF